This T cell receptor beta chain is drawn from a study of glioma-infiltrating T cells after dendritic cell vaccination listed by TCRdb under 2016. Regarding the complete study: The cohort included some 15 glioblastoma patients drawn from Phase I and II dendritic cell vaccination trials, of whom 9 were newly diagnosed and 6 had recurrent disease. The vaccine was prepared from monocyte-derived dendritic cells that were cultured for roughly seven days with IL-4 and GM-CSF and then pulsed overnight with autologous tumor lysate. Between the early 2000s and the early 2010s, the patients were given dendritic cell vaccination pulsed with autologous tumor lysate. Deep sequencing of TCR beta CDR3 regions was used to quantify tumor-infiltrating lymphocyte content and compare tumor and blood repertoires in dendritic cell-vaccinated glioblastoma patients. Survival after dendritic cell vaccination was correlated with TCR sequencing metrics, including TIL content and tumor-blood repertoire overlap. Patients received three intradermal dendritic cell vaccine injections at biweekly intervals in the arm below the axilla.

TCRB CDR3 regions were amplified from roughly 1.8 ug genomic DNA, or all available DNA if less, using the immunoSEQ assay. The multiplex PCR employed 60 forward primers targeting TCR V beta segments and 13 reverse primers targeting J beta segments. To estimate the number of reads per starting template, synthetic control templates were added to each sample at limiting dilution. The Illumina HiSeq System generated 87 bp sequencing reads. On the authors' methods: PCR and sequencing errors were removed by merging closely related sequences with a nearest neighbor algorithm. TCR overlap was defined as the percentage of unique tumor TCR beta sequences that were also present in the same patient's peripheral blood. TCRdb's version of the immuneACCESS table is confined to in-frame rearrangements and falls short of the full clone set. An unresolved V gene accounts for under half of the shortfall where checked; the remainder is of unknown origin. V, J and clone size reflect that table, while D and trimming were determined from the DNA. Present in this sample are tens of thousands of clones, roughly 83% of which were seen just once. The top ten constitute less than 20% of the sample.

Findings and caveats that apply to the study as a whole: The cohort was small and heterogeneous, with few patients having full blood and tumor sets and even fewer initial-recurrent tumor pairs. No direct relationship between TCR clonality and survival was found, suggesting a diverse polyclonal response may matter. Longer time to progression and overall survival after dendritic cell vaccination were predicted by higher estimated pretreatment TIL content. The three-group TCR overlap response model was characterized as speculative, and prospective validation of the model was stated to be required.

Concerning this clone: This receptor's antigen is unknown. Base qualities are not provided; no much larger clone lies one nucleotide away.

Per the publication, the time point label means: after dendritic cell vaccination, including at tumor progression/relapse. Patients were selected on the basis of adequate residual fresh-frozen tumor tissue and more than two years of available survival data. Although molecular status otherwise differed among the glioblastoma patients, no patient had an isocitrate dehydrogenase mutation. PBMC collection took place before vaccination, two weeks after the third vaccination, and at tumor progression if progression occurred. The Qiagen DNeasy Blood extraction Kit was used to extract genomic DNA. CDR1 is given as SGHNT and CDR2 as YYREEE, both from the germline V gene (reference sequence). The cysteine opens and the phenylalanine closes a CDR3 of 13 amino acids. The kept DNA is CDR3 alone, 39 bases in frame from the first base. V lost 4 bases and J lost 3 bases, and the count of bases not matched to a germline gene is 3.

The sequencing used blood, collected after dendritic cell vaccination. The chain is assembled from TRBV5-4 and TRBJ1-1, with 7 bases matching TRBD1. The sequence was obtained from a human donor with glioblastoma. The CDR3 in this case is CASSRDRDTEAFF. The nucleotide sequence reads TGTGCCAGCAGCCGCGACAGGGACACTGAAGCTTTCTTT. Outside the CDR3, residues come from the reference TRBV5-4 and TRBJ1-1 proteins, so the full variable domain is: ETGVTQSPTHLIKTRGQQVTLRCSSQSGHNTVSWYQQALGQGPQFIFQYYREEENGRGNFPPRFSGLQFPNYSSELNVNALELDDSALYLCASSRDRDTEAFFGQGTRLTVV.